This T cell receptor beta chain is from a study of CD8 T cells in ankylosing spondylitis. Germline lookup yields CDR1 SGHTA and CDR2 FQGNSA. With 1 base removed from V and 3 bases from J, the gap between germline ends came to 9 bases. The CDR3 runs to 15 residues. In its sample, this clonotype was seen many times. Each CDR3 protein gets one entry after TCRdb re-called the 5' RACE reads with MiXCR. The table has under 250,000 distinct CDR3 sequences, more than 9% seen once. This chain joins TRBV7-2 and TRBJ2-2; D uncertain. This TCR was sampled from a male donor with ankylosing spondylitis or in good health (not recorded which). Sequencing was carried out using blood, either unsorted or a sorted T cell fraction (not recorded which). The CDR3: CASSLDLGYTGELFF. The CDR3 DNA reads TGTGCCAGCAGCTTAGACTTAGGTTACACCGGGGAGCTGTTTTTT.